This TCR beta chain was identified in a study of Graves' ophthalmopathy and Graves' hyperthyroidism. V lost 4 bases and J lost 5, with 15 bases in between. The CDR3 is 14 residues long. In germline, CDR1 is SGDLS, CDR2 YYNGEE. This clonotype appeared a few times. The sequenced template was RNA, covering the TCR beta CDR3 region. In the first round, RT-PCR was carried out with HTBI primers, and a multiplex PCR formed the second round. One entry per CDR3 protein results from TCRdb running MiXCR on the multiplex PCR reads. The repertoire has about 700,000 distinct CDR3 sequences, roughly 41% of them found once; the top ten carry about 40%. The study excluded patients with other autoimmune diseases, uncontrolled infections, pregnancy or lactation.

The TCR comes from an adult man with Graves' ophthalmopathy. V is TRBV9 and J is TRBJ1-1; D uncertain. The sample consisted of peripheral blood. CDR3 DNA sequence: TGTGCCAGCAGCCAAGAAGAACAGTGGACTGAAGCTTTCTTT. The encoded protein is CASSQEEQWTEAFF.